The 17 T cell receptor beta chains presented below share a single source sample, sequenced in a study of shared clonotypes between healthy human individuals. Clones were read by immunoSEQ multiplex PCR, and TCRdb kept only the in-frame ones, dropping some. The data contain 450,000 to 650,000 clones, roughly 79% of them singletons. The specimen was PBMCs. Receptor source: a woman in her forties in good health. Some clones in this sample may be carry-over from other donors' samples.

This sequence joins TRBV2 and TRBJ2-3, with 7 positions matching TRBD2. The trim removed 6 bases at V and 6 bases at J, leaving 3 bases unmatched. The CDR3 loop spans 12 amino acids. Germline lookup yields CDR1 SNHLY and CDR2 FYNNEI. CDR3 residues: CASSRAGDTQYF. The CDR3 nucleotides are TGTGCCAGCAGCCGAGCGGGGGATACGCAGTATTTT.

Note on this clone: This likely traces to a read error, being one base from a far larger clone. The chain combines TRBV2 with TRBJ2-3; D remains unclear. This CDR3 has 11 residues. Germline V gene sequence: CDR1 SNHLY, CDR2 FYNNEI. V was cut by 6 bases and J by 5 bases, with 6 bases left in between. CDR3 sequence reads: CASRHQDTQYF. CDR3 nucleotides: TGTGCCAGCAGGCATCAAGATACGCAGTATTTT.

CDR3 DNA sequence: TGCGCCAGCAGCTTGGCCGGGACAAGCAACACCGGGGAGCTGTTTTTT. Amino acids: CASSLAGTSNTGELFF. The chain combines TRBV5-1 with TRBJ2-2; possible D gene TRBD1, 6 bases. The CDR3 covers 16 residues. Trimming took 0 bases from V and 2 from J, leaving 11 bases between them. Germline V CDR1 and CDR2: SGHRS, YFSETQ.

The rearrangement links TRBV12-1 to TRBJ2-7; the tabulated D call, TRBD1, remains unverified against the DNA. TRBV12-1 is reported as a pseudogene. The CDR3 extends over 15 amino acids. CDR3 sequence (DNA): TGTGCCAGCAGCTTTGGGCGTGACAGGGAGTACGAGCAGTACTTC. Translation: CASSFGRDREYEQYF.

V and J are TRBV19 and TRBJ1-1, with TRBD1 identical over 10 bases. The CDR3 runs to 14 residues. Unmatched junction bases numbered 11, after V lost 5 bases and J lost 11 bases. Germline-derived CDR1 and CDR2 are LNHDA and SQIVND (reference sequence). CDR3 sequence reads: CASSARQGAVDAFF. The CDR3 bases are TGTGCCAGTAGTGCACGACAGGGGGCGGTTGACGCTTTCTTT. Full variable domain (outside the CDR3, taken from reference TRBV19 and TRBJ1-1): DGGITQSPKYLFRKEGQNVTLSCEQNLNHDAMYWYRQDPGQGLRLIYYSQIVNDFQKGDIAEGYSVSREKKESFPLTVTSAQKNPTAFYLCASSARQGAVDAFFGQGTRLTVV.

This chain joins TRBV11-2 and TRBJ2-1; D is undetermined. Germline V lookup: CDR1 SGHAT, CDR2 FQNNGV. The CDR3 has 17 residues. Trimming removed 0 bases at V and 0 bases at J, with 12 bases between. As DNA, the CDR3 is TGTGCCAGCAGCTTAGATCGGAGCGCCAGCTCCTACAATGAGCAGTTCTTC. Its translation is CASSLDRSASSYNEQFF.

This chain links TRBV9 with TRBJ1-2; possible D gene TRBD1, 6 bases. This CDR3 has 15 residues. The V gene's germline CDR1 is SGDLS and CDR2 YYNGEE. V was clipped by 0 bases and J by 3 bases, with 12 bases between them. The CDR3, as DNA: TGTGCCAGCAGCGTAGATTACAGGGCGGACTATGGCTACACCTTC. Translated: CASSVDYRADYGYTF.

This chain connects TRBV7-3 to TRBJ1-2; D remains unclear. The germline V and J ends were trimmed by 2 bases and 1 base, with 8 bases remaining between them. The CDR3 extends over 14 amino acids. Germline CDR1 is SGHTA and CDR2 is FQGTGA. CDR3 coding DNA: TGTGCCAGCAGCTTAGTCACAATTAACTATGGCTACACCTTC. It is translated as CASSLVTINYGYTF.

The chain joins TRBV6-5 to TRBJ2-1; D call uncertain. Between the trimmed V and J ends, which lost 4 bases and 4 bases, there was a span of 11 bases. The CDR3 contains 14 residues. Germline loops: CDR1 MNHEY, CDR2 SVGAGI. The CDR3 here is CASSSSLLYNEQFF. DNA of the CDR3: TGTGCCAGCAGTTCAAGCCTCTTATACAATGAGCAGTTCTTC.

Ten or more counts support this clone. This chain connects TRBV6-1 to TRBJ2-7; 11 nucleotides match TRBD1. CDR1 and CDR2 from the germline V gene are MNHNS and SASEGT. The CDR3 totals 15 residues. V shed 7 bases and J 4 bases; nucleotides not matched to a gene: 9. The DNA for the CDR3 is TGTGCCAGCAACCCGGACAGGGGGCGCGGGTACGAGCAGTACTTC. Encoded protein: CASNPDRGRGYEQYF.

The rearrangement joins TRBV9 to TRBJ1-5; D possibly corresponds to TRBD1 (6 bases). Trimming cost V 0 bases and J 6 bases, with 16 bases left between them. The germline V gene has CDR1 SGDLS and CDR2 YYNGEE. The CDR3 totals 16 residues. This chain's CDR3 is CASSVDAGGESQPQHF. The DNA of the CDR3 is TGTGCCAGCAGCGTAGATGCGGGGGGCGAGAGTCAGCCCCAGCATTTT.

The chain uses TRBV7-7 and TRBJ2-5, with D perhaps matching TRBD1 (5 bases). This CDR3 has 15 residues. Trimming pared 5 bases from V and 6 bases from J, leaving 19 bases between. From germline, CDR1 is SSHAT and CDR2 FNYEAQ (reference sequence). CDR3 DNA: TGTGCCAGCAGCCCCCAGTTTCAGGGTGGGAAGACCCAGTACTTC. It specifies CASSPQFQGGKTQYF.

This clone was recorded only once. J is TRBJ2-5 and V is TRBV19; 10 positions agree with TRBD2. With 5 bases clipped from V and 7 bases from J, the junction kept 7 bases outside the gene matches. Germline CDR1 and CDR2: LNHDA and SQIVND (reference sequence). This CDR3 region has 14 residues. CDR3 nucleotide sequence: TGTGCCAGTAGTCCCCTAGCGGGAGTCCGGACCCAGTACTTC. Translated, it gives CASSPLAGVRTQYF.

The J gene is TRBJ2-7, the V gene TRBV11-2, with 8 bases lining up with TRBD2. V shed 3 bases, J shed 3 bases, and the junction held 4 bases outside the gene matches. This CDR3 contains 14 residues. Germline assignment: CDR1 SGHAT and CDR2 FQNNGV. In DNA, the CDR3 is TGTGCCAGCAGCTTCCCAGCGGGAGTCTACGAGCAGTACTTC. It encodes CASSFPAGVYEQYF.

The chain is built from TRBV7-2 and TRBJ1-2, with TRBD1 as a possible D gene (6 bases). V was shortened by 1 base and J by 7 bases, with 10 bases between the two germline ends. CDR1 is SGHTA and CDR2 is FQGNSA in the germline V gene. The CDR3 contains 13 residues. This CDR3 reads CASSLEQGGGYTF. CDR3 nucleotide sequence: TGTGCCAGCAGCTTAGAACAGGGAGGTGGCTACACCTTC.

V and J are TRBV2 and TRBJ2-5, with 7 bases identical to TRBD1. V trimming: 8 bases; J trimming: 1 base; junction bases outside the gene matches: 7. Germline CDR1 and CDR2: SNHLY and FYNNEI. The CDR3 is 14 residues long. CDR3 sequence reads: CASYSRTGQETQYF. CDR3 coding DNA: TGTGCCAGCTATTCCAGGACAGGCCAAGAGACCCAGTACTTC. Filled out from reference TRBV2 and TRBJ2-5, the complete variable domain reads EPEVTQTPSHQVTQMGQEVILRCVPISNHLYFYWYRQILGQKVEFLVSFYNNEISEKSEIFDDQFSVERPDGSNFTLKIRSTKLEDSAMYFCASYSRTGQETQYFGPGTRLLVL.

This clone came up a few times. The chain recombines TRBV21-1 with TRBJ2-2; the table gives TRBD1 as D, unverified against the DNA. TRBV21-1 is annotated as a pseudogene. The CDR3 is made up of 14 amino acids. CDR3 amino acids: CASSNRMNTGELFF. The CDR3 DNA is TGTGCCAGCAGCAACAGGATGAACACCGGGGAGCTGTTTTTT.